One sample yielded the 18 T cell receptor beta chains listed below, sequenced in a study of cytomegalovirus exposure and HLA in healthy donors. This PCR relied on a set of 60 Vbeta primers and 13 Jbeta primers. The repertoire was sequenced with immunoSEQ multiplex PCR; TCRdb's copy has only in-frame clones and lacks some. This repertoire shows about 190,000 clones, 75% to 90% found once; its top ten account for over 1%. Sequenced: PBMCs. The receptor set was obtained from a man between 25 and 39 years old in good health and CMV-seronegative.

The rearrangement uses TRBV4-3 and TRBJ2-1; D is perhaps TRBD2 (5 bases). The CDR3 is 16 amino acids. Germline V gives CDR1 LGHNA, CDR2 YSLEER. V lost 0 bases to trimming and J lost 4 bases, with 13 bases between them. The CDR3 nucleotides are TGCGCCAGCAGCCAAGATATACGGGGATTATACAATGAGCAGTTCTTC. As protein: CASSQDIRGLYNEQFF.

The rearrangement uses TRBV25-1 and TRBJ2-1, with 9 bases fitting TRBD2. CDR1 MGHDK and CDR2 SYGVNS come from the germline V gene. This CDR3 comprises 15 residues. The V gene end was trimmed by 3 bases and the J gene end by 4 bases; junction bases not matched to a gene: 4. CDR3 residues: CASSEGLAGYNEQFF. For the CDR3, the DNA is TGTGCCAGCAGTGAGGGTCTAGCGGGGTACAATGAGCAGTTCTTC. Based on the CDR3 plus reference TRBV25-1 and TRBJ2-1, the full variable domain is EADIYQTPRYLVIGTGKKITLECSQTMGHDKMYWYQQDPGMELHLIHYSYGVNSTEKGDLSSESTVSRIRTEHFPLTLESARPSHTSQYLCASSEGLAGYNEQFFGPGTRLTVL.

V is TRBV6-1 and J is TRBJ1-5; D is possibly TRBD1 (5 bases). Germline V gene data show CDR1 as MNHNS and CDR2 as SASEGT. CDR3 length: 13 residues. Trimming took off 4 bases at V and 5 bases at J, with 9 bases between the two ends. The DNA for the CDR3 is TGTGCCAGCAGTGCTTGGGGGGATCAGCCCCAGCATTTT. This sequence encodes CASSAWGDQPQHF.

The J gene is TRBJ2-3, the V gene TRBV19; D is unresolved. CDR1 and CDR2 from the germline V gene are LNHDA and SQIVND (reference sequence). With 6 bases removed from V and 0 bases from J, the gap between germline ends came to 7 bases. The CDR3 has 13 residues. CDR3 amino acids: CASRAPSTDTQYF. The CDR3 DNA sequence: TGTGCCAGTAGAGCCCCTAGCACAGATACGCAGTATTTT.

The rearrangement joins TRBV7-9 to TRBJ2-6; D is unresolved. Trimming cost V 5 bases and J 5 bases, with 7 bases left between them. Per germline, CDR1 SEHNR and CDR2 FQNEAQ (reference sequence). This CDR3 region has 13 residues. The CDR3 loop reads CASSPLWANVLTF. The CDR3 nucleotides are TGTGCCAGCAGCCCCTTATGGGCCAACGTCCTGACTTTC.

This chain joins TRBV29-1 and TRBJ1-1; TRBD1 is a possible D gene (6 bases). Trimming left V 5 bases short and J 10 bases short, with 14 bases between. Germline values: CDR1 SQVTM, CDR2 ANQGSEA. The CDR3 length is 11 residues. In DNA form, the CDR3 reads TGCAGCGTTTCCCGACAGGCAGTAGCTTTCTTT. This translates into CSVSRQAVAFF.

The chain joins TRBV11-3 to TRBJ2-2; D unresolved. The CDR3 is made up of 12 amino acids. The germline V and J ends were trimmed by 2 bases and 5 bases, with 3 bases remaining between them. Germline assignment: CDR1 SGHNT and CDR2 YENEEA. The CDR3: CASSLSTGELFF. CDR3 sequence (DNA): TGTGCCAGCAGCTTATCTACCGGGGAGCTGTTTTTT.

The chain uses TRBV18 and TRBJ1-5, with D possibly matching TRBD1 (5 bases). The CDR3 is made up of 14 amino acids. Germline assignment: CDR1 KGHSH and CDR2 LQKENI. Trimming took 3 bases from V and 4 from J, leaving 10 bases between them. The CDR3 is CASSPLPGNQPQHF. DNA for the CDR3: TGTGCCAGCTCACCTCTCCCAGGGAATCAGCCCCAGCATTTT.

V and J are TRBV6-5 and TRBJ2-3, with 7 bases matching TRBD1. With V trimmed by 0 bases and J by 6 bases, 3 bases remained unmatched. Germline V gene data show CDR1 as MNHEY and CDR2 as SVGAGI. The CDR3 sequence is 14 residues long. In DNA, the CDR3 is TGTGCCAGCAGTTACTCACAGGGGTGGGATACGCAGTATTTT. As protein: CASSYSQGWDTQYF.

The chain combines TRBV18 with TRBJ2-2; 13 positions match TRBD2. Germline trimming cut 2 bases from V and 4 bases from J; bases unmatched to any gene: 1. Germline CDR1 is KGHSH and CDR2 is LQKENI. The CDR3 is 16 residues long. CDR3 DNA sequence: TGTGCCAGCTCACCAGGACTAGCGGGAGCCACCGGGGAGCTGTTTTTT. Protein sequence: CASSPGLAGATGELFF.

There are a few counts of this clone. As DNA, the CDR3 is TGTGCCAGCAGCTTCAACAGGGCCGACGAGCAGTACTTC. This sequence encodes CASSFNRADEQYF. The rearrangement links TRBV5-4 to TRBJ2-7; tentative D call: TRBD1 (6 bases). The germline V and J ends were trimmed by 2 bases and 5 bases, with 11 bases remaining between them. Germline V gene sequence: CDR1 SGHNT, CDR2 YYREEE (reference sequence). CDR3 size: 13 residues.

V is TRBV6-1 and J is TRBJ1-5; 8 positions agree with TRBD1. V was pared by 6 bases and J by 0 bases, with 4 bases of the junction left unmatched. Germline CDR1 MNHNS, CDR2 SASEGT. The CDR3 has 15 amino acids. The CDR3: CASRTDRVSNQPQHF. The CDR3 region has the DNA TGTGCCAGCAGGACGGACAGGGTTAGCAATCAGCCCCAGCATTTT.

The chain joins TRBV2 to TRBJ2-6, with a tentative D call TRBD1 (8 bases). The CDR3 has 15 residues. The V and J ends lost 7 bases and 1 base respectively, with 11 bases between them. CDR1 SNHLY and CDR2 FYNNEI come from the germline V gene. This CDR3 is CASNRGGSGANVLTF. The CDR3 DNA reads TGTGCCAGCAACAGGGGGGGATCTGGGGCCAACGTCCTGACTTTC.

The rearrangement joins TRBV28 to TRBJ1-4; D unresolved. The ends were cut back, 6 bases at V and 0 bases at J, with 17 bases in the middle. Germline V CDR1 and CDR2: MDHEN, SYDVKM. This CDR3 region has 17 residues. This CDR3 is CASSLGGILATNEKLFF. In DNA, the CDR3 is TGTGCCAGCAGCTTGGGAGGGATTCTCGCAACTAATGAAAAACTGTTTTTT.

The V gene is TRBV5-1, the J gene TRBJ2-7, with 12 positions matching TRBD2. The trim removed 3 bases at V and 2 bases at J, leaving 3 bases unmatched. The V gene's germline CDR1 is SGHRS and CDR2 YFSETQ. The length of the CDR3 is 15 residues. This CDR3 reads CASSSSSGGAYEQYF. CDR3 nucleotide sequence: TGCGCCAGCAGCTCATCTAGCGGGGGGGCCTACGAGCAGTACTTC. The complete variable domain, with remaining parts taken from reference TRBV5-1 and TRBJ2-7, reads KAGVTQTPRYLIKTRGQQVTLSCSPISGHRSVSWYQQTPGQGLQFLFEYFSETQRNKGNFPGRFSGRQFSNSRSEMNVSTLELGDSALYLCASSSSSGGAYEQYFGPGTRLTVT.

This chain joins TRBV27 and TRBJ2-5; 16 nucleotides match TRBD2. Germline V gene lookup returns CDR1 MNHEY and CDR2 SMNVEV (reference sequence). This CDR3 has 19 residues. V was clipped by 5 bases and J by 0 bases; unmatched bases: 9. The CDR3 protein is CASSASSGTSGRDQETQYF. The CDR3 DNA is TGTGCCAGCAGTGCCTCGTCCGGGACTAGCGGGAGGGACCAAGAGACCCAGTACTTC.

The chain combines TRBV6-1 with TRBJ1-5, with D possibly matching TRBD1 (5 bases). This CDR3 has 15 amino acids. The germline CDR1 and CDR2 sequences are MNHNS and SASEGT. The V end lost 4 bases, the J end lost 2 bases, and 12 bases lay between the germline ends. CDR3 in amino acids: CASSGGTAGNQPQHF. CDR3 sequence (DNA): TGTGCCAGCAGTGGGGGCACGGCTGGCAATCAGCCCCAGCATTTT.

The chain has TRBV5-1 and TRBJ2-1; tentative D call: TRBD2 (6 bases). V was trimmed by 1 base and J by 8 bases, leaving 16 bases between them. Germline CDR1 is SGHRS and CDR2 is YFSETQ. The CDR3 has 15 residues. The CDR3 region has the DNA TGCGCCAGCAGCTTGCCGTTGGGAGGCCGCGATGAGCAGTTCTTC. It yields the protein CASSLPLGGRDEQFF.